This T cell receptor (beta chain) originates from a study of cytomegalovirus exposure and HLA in healthy donors (dated by TCRdb to 2017 to 2019). Notes on the research overall: An earlier analysis of several hundred of the donors reported 276 Gb of sequence data and 95 million to 120 million unique TCR beta sequences obtained from approximately 180 million T cells. An early release covering over 500 HLA-typed donors comprised about 300 gigabases of sequencing data and about 90 million unique TCR sequences. Among the roughly 430 genotyped donors, 75% to 90% belonged to the genetic ancestry cluster associated with self-reported Caucasian donors. The study aimed to test whether cataloging public T cell receptors could reveal signatures of past pathogen exposure. The T cell repertoires of 550 to 850 subjects were profiled by immunosequencing and related to cytomegalovirus serostatus. A separate validation cohort of about 110 different subjects was used in addition to the 666-subject first cohort. High-throughput TCR immunosequencing, statistical association of individual TCRs with disease status, and machine learning were combined to predict cytomegalovirus infection status. In a later analysis, previously published TCR beta repertoires from some 640 donors were re-analyzed and high-resolution HLA genotyping was added so that TCR occurrence patterns could be studied. Rather than drawing on any new phenotypic data, the later analysis identified candidate immune exposures from TCR beta sequences and the way those sequences occurred across donors. In an earlier analysis of 587 of the donors, high-throughput TCR beta sequencing was used to judge whether each TCR beta V gene segment behaved as functional or pseudogenic. Donor age, sex, ethnicity and CMV serostatus were collected together with the repertoire data. A later genetic analysis took genome-wide SNP genotypes for 398 of the 666 donors and used that subset as a discovery cohort. Every discovery cohort repertoire had been produced on one sequencing platform. Both class I and class II loci were covered by HLA typing, at four-digit resolution. The number of donors typed differed by locus, with 629-630 for A, B, C, DRB1 and DQB1, more than 500 for DQA1, about 610 for DPA1, and some 470 for DPB1. A handful of DR-DQ haplotypes were handled as single units for association and clustering because linkage in the cohort was strong. On average, roughly 250,000 unique TCR beta nucleotide sequences were sequenced per donor among 300 to 500 genotyped donors of the cohort, with 15% to 20% of those sequences being non-productive.

Of note for this clone: Its antigen is not yet known. One base away there is no much larger clone; base qualities are not given.

Its CDR3 holds 17 amino acids, cysteine through phenylalanine. The CDR3 DNA has 51 bases and is translated from base 1. Results the study describes overall, beyond this receptor: In a later analysis, HLA-associated TCR beta chains showed more clonal expansion and lower generation probabilities than non-associated chains that were equally common. This cohort had only TCR beta chains sequenced, and the lack of alpha or paired-chain data limited which features could be detected. The 87-base-pair reads could not distinguish some IMGT-functional V segments, including TRBV6-2 and TRBV6-3, so those segments were excluded. In both the original and validation cohorts, the classifier was reported to diagnose cytomegalovirus status with high specificity and sensitivity. The only immune exposure information available for the cohort was CMV serostatus. A later analysis reported that several top co-occurrence clusters appeared linked to parvovirus B19, influenza, CMV and Epstein-Barr virus. A total of 164 TCR beta chains were listed by the study as associated with cytomegalovirus. A later analysis found that most CMV-associated TCR beta chains appeared HLA-restricted, with HLA associations seemingly driven largely by CMV exposure. According to a later genetic analysis, donors in an Asian-associated ancestry cluster had fewer N-insertions in productive TCRs than the approximately 630-donor mean. In a later analysis, TCR association rates were found to vary across HLA loci, with the most associated TCRs seen for DRB1 alleles and the fewest for HLA-C alleles. Because counts were too low, about 15 rarely observed V segments, including chromosome 9 orphons, were left out of the earlier analysis of 500 to 750 of the donors. The authors suggested that the approach could potentially be extended to other disease states and immunological phenotypes. An association between a missense DCLRE1C variant and V-gene and J-gene trimming of TCR beta chains was found in a later genetic analysis and replicated in an independent cohort. A cluster of highly shared sequence variants was judged likely to represent a technical artifact of the sequencing pipeline. A further reported finding was that TCR beta sequences accurately predicted the HLA-A and HLA-B alleles for most subjects in the first cohort. Because HLA typing was unavailable for some donors at each locus, only the typed subset was used in association tests. A few of the identified cytomegalovirus-associated TCR beta chains were confirmed in vitro to be specific for cytomegalovirus antigens. At a false discovery rate of 0.05, a later analysis linked fewer than 20,000 TCR beta sequences to specific HLA alleles. Most TCR sequences were observed very rarely across donors, whereas some public TCRs were present in many individuals. Broadly in line with IMGT annotations, most TCR beta V segments showed up in productive rearrangements about 87% or about 30% of the time in an earlier analysis of a few hundred of the donors. When HLA alleles, especially DR and DQ, strongly co-occurred, attributing TCR associations to individual alleles was difficult. Correlated functional status among segregating V segments might be attributable to linkage disequilibrium, but an unknown experimental factor could not be ruled out. Roughly uniform sequencing depth across donors was assumed in presence/absence analyses, although this assumption may not hold.

The cohort comprised hundreds of healthy bone marrow donors. All cohort members were sampled while nominally healthy, although unrecorded immune exposures were likely present. The donor was CMV seronegative and was included in the group of a few hundred seronegative cohort members. Every donor gave a peripheral blood sample, and the peripheral blood mononuclear cells from that sample were used for TCR beta sequencing. Genomic DNA extraction from the blood cell samples was performed with the Qiagen DNeasy Blood Extraction Kit. The protocol used for the library was the immunoSEQ multiplex PCR assay. For the multiplex PCR, a mixture combining 60 forward primers for TCR Vbeta segments and 13 reverse primers for TCR Jbeta segments was used. The CDR3 region of rearranged TCR beta genes was amplified from genomic DNA with a multiplex PCR assay. On the Illumina HiSeq System, the amplified TCR beta libraries were sequenced as 87-base-pair reads. As for the authors' bioinformatics: Across the 500 to 750 repertoires, a later analysis counted around 80 million unique TCR beta chains, around 11 million of which were shared by at least two donors. Raw reads were error-corrected and collapsed into unique sequences with a nearest-neighbor algorithm that merged closely related sequences to remove PCR and sequencing errors. CDR3 sequences were aligned to IMGT reference sequences to assign V, D and J gene segments. For a sequence to be retained, a match of at least six nucleotides was required to both a V gene segment and a J gene segment. A rearrangement was called productive if the CDR3 had no stop codons and remained in frame with V and J, and every other rearrangement was called non-productive. CDR3 was defined by IMGT convention, running from the second conserved V-encoded cysteine to the conserved J-encoded phenylalanine. Sequences without an unambiguous match to a single V gene segment were excluded from the earlier analysis of a few hundred of the donors. In an earlier analysis of some 590 of the donors, V segments were called functional above 56.7% productive rearrangements and were called segregating when the between-donor standard deviation exceeded 5%. A statistical classification framework was built for diagnosing cytomegalovirus status from the catalog of TCR beta chain sequences. In a later analysis, TCR nucleotide sequences were compared against IMGT/GENE-DB human TR gene sequences so that V and J genes could be assigned. A later analysis assigned CDR3 sequences and most-parsimonious VDJ recombination scenarios with the TCRdist pipeline. In a later analysis, every TCR beta chain was defined by the combination of its CDR3 amino acid sequence and its V-gene family, and reads without a unique V-gene family were dropped. A later analysis removed 550 to 650 highly shared, low-generation-probability nucleotide sequences to deal with suspected cross-contamination and a sequencing artifact. For each public chain, a later analysis derived a clonal expansion index from normalized ranks of inferred template counts within each repertoire. In a later analysis, generation probabilities were computed with a VDJ recombination model fitted to out-of-frame rearrangements, and the resulting probabilities were checked against IGoR. In a later analysis, hypergeometric tests were used to score TCR-TCR, TCR-HLA and TCR-CMV co-occurrence, with a repertoire-size bias correction applied to TCR pairs. A later analysis estimated false discovery rates by permuting HLA or CMV assignments 20 times. A later analysis grouped co-occurring TCRs with DBSCAN, adding TCRdist sequence similarity when clustering within HLA-allele-positive subsets. Co-occurrence clustering excluded repertoires with fewer than 30,000 or more than 120,000 public chains, plus five with anomalous nucleotide sharing. The table comes from immuneACCESS by way of TCRdb, which keeps in-frame sequences with V and J called. Part of the clones is missing from these tables; in studies checked, under half for an unresolved V gene and the rest for unknown reasons. The V and J calls and clone size are taken from that table; D and trimming were inferred from the DNA. This sample holds about 55,000 clones; roughly 80% were observed only once. The biggest ten clones account for around 1.5% of the sample.

Input material: PBMCs. The chain is assembled from TRBV21-1 and TRBJ2-7; the table's D call, TRBD1, has no DNA check behind it. TRBV21-1 is a pseudogene locus. The TCR sequence derives from a man aged 25 to 40 in good health and CMV-seronegative. CDR3 region: CASTAGELPGQGHEQYF. The sequence in DNA is TGTGCCAGCACCGCCGGGGAACTTCCGGGACAGGGCCACGAGCAGTACTTC.